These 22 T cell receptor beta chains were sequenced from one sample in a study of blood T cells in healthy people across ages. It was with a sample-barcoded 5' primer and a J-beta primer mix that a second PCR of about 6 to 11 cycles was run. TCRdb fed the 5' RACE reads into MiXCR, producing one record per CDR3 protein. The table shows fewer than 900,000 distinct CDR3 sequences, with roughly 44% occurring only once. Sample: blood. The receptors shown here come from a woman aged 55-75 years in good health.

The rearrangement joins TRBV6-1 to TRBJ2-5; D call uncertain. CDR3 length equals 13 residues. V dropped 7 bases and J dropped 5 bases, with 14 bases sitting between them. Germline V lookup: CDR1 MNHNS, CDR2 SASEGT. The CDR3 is CASNGPLFETQYF. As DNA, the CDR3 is TGTGCCAGCAATGGACCCCTCTTCGAGACCCAGTACTTC.

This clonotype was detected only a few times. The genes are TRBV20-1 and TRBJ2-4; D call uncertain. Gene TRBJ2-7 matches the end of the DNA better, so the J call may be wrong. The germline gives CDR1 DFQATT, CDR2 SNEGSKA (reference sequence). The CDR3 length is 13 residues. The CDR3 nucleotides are TGCAGTGCTAGAGTTGTTCGGTCCCCCGAGCAGTACTTC. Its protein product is CSARVVRSPEQYF.

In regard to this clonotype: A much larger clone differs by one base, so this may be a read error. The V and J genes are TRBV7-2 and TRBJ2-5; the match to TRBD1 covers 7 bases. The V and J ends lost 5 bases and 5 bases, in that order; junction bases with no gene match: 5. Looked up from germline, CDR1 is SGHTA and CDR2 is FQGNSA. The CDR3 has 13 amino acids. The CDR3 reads CASSDGTEETQYF. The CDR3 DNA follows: TGTGCCAGCAGCGACGGGACAGAGGAGACCCAGTACTTC.

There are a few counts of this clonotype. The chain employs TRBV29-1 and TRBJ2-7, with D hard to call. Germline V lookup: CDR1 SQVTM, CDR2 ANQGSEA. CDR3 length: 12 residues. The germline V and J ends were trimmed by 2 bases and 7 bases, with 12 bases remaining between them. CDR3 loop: CSVEFFTKEQYF. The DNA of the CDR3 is TGCAGCGTTGAATTCTTCACCAAGGAGCAGTACTTC.

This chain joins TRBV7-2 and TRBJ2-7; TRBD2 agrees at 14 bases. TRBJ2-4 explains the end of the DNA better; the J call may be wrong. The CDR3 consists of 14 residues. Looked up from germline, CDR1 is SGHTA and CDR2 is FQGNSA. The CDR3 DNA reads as TGTGCCAGCAGCTCCGGGACTAGCGGGGGCATTCAGTACTTC. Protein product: CASSSGTSGGIQYF.

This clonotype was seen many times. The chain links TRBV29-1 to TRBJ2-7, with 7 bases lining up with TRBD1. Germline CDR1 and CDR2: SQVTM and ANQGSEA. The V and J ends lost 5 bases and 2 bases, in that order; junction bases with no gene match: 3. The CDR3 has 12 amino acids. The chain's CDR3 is CSVNTGAYEQYF. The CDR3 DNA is TGCAGCGTTAATACAGGGGCCTACGAGCAGTACTTC.

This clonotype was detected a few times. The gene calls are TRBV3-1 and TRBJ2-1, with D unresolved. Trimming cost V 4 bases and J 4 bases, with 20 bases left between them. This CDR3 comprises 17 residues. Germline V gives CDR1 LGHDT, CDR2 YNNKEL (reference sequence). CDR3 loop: CASSLPGGKSTYNEQFF. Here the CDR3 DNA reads TGTGCCAGCAGCCTACCGGGCGGAAAGAGTACATACAATGAGCAGTTCTTC.

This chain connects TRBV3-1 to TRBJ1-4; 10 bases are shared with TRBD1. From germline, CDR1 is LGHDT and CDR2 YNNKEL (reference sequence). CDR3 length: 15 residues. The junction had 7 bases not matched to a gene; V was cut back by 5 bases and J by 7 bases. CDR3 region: CASSYQTGGSEKLFF. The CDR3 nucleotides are TGTGCCAGCAGCTACCAGACAGGGGGCAGTGAAAAACTGTTTTTT.

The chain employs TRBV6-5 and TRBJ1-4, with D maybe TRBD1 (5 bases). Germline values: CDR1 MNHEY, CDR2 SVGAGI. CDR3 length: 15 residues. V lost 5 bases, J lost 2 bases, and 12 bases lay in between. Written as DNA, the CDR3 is TGTGCCAGCAGTACCGACGGGGGTACTAATGAAAAACTGTTTTTT. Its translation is CASSTDGGTNEKLFF.

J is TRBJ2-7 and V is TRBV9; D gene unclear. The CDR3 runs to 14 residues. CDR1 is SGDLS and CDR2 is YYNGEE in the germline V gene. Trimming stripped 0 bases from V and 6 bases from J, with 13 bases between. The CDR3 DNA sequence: TGTGCCAGCAGCGTAGCGGAAGGGCTGGGCGAGCAGTACTTC. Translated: CASSVAEGLGEQYF.

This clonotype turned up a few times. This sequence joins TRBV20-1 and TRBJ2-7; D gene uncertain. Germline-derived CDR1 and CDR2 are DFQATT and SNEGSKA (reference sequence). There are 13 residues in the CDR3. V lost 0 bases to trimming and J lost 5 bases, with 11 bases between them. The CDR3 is CSARDYGPHEQYF. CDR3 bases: TGCAGTGCTAGAGATTACGGTCCCCACGAGCAGTACTTC.

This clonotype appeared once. CDR3 loop: CASSEAGLAEGTQYF. DNA of the CDR3: TGTGCCAGCAGTGAAGCTGGACTAGCGGAAGGGACGCAGTATTTT. The chain joins TRBV2 to TRBJ2-3, with TRBD2 matching over 10 bases. The V gene end was trimmed by 0 bases and the J gene end by 9 bases; junction bases not matched to a gene: 6. The CDR3 loop spans 15 amino acids. The germline gives CDR1 SNHLY, CDR2 FYNNEI.

CDR3 sequence reads: CASSNPPPAEKLFF. The CDR3 DNA reads TGTGCCAGCAGTAATCCCCCACCCGCTGAAAAACTGTTTTTT. The rearrangement uses TRBV28 and TRBJ1-4, with D uncertain. Per the germline V gene, CDR1 is MDHEN and CDR2 is SYDVKM. CDR3 size: 14 residues. V shed 5 bases and J shed 7 bases, with 14 bases lying between them.

The CDR3 region is CAISPWTSGRDTQYF. CDR3 DNA: TGTGCCATCAGTCCGTGGACTAGCGGGAGGGATACGCAGTATTTT. V usage is TRBV10-3 and J usage is TRBJ2-3; TRBD2 matches 14 bases. With 5 bases clipped from V and 6 bases from J, the junction kept 4 bases outside the gene matches. The CDR3 contains 15 residues. The germline CDR1 and CDR2 sequences are ENHRY and SYGVKD.

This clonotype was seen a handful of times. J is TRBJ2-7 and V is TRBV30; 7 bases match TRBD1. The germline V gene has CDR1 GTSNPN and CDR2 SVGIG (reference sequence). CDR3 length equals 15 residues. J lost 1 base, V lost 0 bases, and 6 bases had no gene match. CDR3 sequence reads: CAWSVFGRGSYEQYF. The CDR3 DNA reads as TGTGCCTGGAGTGTATTTGGCAGGGGGTCCTACGAGCAGTACTTC.

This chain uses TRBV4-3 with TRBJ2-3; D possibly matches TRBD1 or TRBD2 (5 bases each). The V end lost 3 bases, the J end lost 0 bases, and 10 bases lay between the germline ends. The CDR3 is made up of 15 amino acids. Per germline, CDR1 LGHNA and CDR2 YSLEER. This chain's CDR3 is CASSHLGTSTDTQYF. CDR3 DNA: TGCGCCAGCAGCCATCTAGGGACCAGCACAGATACGCAGTATTTT.

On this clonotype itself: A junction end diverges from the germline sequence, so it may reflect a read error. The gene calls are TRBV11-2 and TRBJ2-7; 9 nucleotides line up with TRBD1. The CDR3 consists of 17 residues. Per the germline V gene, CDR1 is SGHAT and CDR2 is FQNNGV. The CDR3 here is CTSSLGGWGQGPYEQYF. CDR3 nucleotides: TGTACCAGCAGCTTAGGGGGTTGGGGACAGGGCCCCTACGAGCAGTACTTC.

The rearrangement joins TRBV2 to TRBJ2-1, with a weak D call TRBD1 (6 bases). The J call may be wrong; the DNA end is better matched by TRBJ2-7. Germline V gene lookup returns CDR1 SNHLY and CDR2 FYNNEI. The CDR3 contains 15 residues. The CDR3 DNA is TGTGCCAGCAGTGGACGGACAGCCTCCTACAATGAGCAGTACTTC. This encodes CASSGRTASYNEQYF.

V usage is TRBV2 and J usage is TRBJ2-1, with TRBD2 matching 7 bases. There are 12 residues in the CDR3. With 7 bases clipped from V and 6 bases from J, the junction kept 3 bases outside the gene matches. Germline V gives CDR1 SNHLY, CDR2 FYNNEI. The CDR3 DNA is TGTGCCAGCATGTGGGGGGGCAATGAGCAGTTCTTC. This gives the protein CASMWGGNEQFF.

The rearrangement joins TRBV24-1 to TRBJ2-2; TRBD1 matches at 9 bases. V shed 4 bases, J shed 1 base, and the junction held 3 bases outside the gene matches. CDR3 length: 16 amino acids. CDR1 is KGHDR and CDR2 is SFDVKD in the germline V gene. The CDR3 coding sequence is TGTGCCACCAGTGACCTGGGACAGGGGAACACCGGGGAGCTGTTTTTT. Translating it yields CATSDLGQGNTGELFF.

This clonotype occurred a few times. CDR3 region: CASSQGPNADTQYF. The CDR3 DNA is TGTGCCAGCAGCCAGGGGCCCAATGCAGATACGCAGTATTTT. The V and J genes are TRBV3-1 and TRBJ2-3; tentatively, D is TRBD1 (5 bases). The CDR3 runs to 14 residues. V lost 3 bases and J lost 4, with 11 bases in between. Germline V lookup: CDR1 LGHDT, CDR2 YNNKEL (reference sequence).

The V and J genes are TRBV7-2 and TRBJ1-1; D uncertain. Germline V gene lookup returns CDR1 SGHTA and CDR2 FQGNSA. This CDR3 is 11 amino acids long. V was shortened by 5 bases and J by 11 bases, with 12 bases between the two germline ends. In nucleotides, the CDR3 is TGTGCCAGCAGCGATCATAAAAAGGCTTTCTTT. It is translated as CASSDHKKAFF.